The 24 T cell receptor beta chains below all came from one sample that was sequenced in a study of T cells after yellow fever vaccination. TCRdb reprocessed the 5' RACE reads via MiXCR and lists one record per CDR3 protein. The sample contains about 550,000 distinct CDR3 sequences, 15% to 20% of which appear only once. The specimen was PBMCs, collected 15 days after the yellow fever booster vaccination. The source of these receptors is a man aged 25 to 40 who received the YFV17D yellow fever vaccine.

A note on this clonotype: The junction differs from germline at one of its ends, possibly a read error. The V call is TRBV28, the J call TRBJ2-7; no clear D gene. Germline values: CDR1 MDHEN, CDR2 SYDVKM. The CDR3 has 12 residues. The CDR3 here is CASRQSVYEQYF. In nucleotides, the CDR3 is TGTGCCAGCCGTCAGAGTGTCTACGAGCAGTATTTC.

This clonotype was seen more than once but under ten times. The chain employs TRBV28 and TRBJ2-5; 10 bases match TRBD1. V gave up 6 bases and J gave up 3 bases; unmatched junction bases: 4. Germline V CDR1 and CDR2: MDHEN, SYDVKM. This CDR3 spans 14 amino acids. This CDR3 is CASRRTGGEETQYF. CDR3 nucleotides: TGTGCCAGCAGAAGGACAGGGGGTGAAGAGACCCAGTACTTC.

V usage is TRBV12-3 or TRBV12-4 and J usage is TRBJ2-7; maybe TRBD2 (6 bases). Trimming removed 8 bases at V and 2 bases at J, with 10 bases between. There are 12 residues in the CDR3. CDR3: CASDSGAYEQYF. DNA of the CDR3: TGTGCCAGCGATTCGGGAGCCTACGAGCAGTACTTC.

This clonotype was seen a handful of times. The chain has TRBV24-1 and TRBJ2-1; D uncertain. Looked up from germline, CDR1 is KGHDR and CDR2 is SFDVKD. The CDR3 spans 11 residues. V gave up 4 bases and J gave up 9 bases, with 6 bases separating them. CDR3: CATSDLGEQFF. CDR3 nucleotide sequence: TGTGCCACCAGTGACCTAGGTGAGCAGTTCTTC.

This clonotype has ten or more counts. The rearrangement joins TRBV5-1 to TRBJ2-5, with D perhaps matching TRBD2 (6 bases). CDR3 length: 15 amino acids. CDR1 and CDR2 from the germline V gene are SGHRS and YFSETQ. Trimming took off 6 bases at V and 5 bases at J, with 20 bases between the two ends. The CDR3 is CASTSGGSVQETQYF. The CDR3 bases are TGCGCCAGCACCAGTGGGGGGTCGGTGCAGGAGACCCAGTACTTC.

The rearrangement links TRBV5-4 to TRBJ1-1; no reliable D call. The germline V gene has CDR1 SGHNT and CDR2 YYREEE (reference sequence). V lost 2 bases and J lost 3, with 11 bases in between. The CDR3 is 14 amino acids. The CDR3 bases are TGTGCCAGCAGCTTAGCCACGGGGTACACTGAAGCTTTCTTT. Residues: CASSLATGYTEAFF.

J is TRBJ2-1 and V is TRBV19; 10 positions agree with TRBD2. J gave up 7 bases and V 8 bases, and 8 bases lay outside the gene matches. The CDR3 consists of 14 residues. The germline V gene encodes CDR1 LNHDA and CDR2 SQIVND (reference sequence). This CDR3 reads CASGAGGPGNEQFF. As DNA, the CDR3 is TGTGCCAGTGGAGCGGGAGGGCCGGGGAATGAGCAGTTCTTC.

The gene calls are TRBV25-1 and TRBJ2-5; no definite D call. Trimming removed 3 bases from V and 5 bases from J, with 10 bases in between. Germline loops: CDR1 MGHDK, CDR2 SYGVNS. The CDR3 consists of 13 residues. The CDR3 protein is CASSDSSLETQYF. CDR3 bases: TGTGCCAGCAGTGATAGTAGTCTGGAGACCCAGTACTTC.

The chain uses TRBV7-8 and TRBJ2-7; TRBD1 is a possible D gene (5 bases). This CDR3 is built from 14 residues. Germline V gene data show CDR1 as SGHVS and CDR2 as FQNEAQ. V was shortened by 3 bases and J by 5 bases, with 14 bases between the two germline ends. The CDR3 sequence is CASSLGLVINEQYF. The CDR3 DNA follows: TGTGCCAGCAGCTTGGGGCTAGTCATCAACGAGCAGTACTTC.

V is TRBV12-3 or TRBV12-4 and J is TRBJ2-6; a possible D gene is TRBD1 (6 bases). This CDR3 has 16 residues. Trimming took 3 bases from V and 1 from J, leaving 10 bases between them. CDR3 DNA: TGTGCCAGCAGTTTCGGGACACCTTCTGGGGCCAACGTCCTGACTTTC. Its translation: CASSFGTPSGANVLTF.

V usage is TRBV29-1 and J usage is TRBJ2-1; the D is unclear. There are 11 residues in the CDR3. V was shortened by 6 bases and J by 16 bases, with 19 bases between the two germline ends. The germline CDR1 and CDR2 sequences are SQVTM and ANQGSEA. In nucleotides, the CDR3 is TGCAGCGTGCACCCCGGCAATGGCTTTTTCTTC. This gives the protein CSVHPGNGFFF.

This chain's CDR3 is CASSPPPGNEQFF. DNA for the CDR3: TGTGCCAGCTCACCCCCTCCTGGCAATGAGCAGTTCTTC. The V and J genes are TRBV18 and TRBJ2-1; D gene uncertain. V was trimmed by 3 bases and J by 6 bases, leaving 9 bases between them. Germline V gene data show CDR1 as KGHSH and CDR2 as LQKENI. This CDR3 has 13 residues.

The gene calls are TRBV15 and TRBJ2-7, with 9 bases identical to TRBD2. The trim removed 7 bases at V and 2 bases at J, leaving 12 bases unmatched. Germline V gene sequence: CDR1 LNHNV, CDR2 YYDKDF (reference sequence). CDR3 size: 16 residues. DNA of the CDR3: TGTGCCACCACCAAGACTAGCGGACCCACACCCTACGAGCAGTACTTC. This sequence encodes CATTKTSGPTPYEQYF.

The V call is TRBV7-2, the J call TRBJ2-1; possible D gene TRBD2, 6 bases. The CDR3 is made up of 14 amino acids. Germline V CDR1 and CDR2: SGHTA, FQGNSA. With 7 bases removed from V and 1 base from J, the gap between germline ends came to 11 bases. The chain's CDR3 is CASTWRGSYNEQFF. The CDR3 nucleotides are TGTGCCAGCACCTGGAGGGGTTCCTACAATGAGCAGTTCTTC.

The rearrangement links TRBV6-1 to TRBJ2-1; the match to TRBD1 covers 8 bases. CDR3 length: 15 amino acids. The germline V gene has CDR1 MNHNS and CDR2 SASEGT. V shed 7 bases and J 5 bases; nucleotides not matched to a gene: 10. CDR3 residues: CASNSYGTGNNEQFF. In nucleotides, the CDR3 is TGTGCCAGCAACTCATACGGGACAGGTAACAATGAGCAGTTCTTC.

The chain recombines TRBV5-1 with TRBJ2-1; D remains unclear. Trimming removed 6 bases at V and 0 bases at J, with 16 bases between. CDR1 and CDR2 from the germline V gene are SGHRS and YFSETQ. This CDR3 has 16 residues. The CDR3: CASIRNIGSSYNEQFF. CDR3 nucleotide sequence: TGCGCCAGCATTCGCAACATCGGAAGCTCCTACAATGAGCAGTTCTTC.

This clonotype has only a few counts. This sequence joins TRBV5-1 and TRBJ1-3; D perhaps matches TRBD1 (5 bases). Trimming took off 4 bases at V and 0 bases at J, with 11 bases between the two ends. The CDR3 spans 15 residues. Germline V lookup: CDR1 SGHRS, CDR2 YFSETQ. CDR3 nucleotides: TGCGCCAGCAGCACAGGACGGAGCTCTGGAAACACCATATATTTT. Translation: CASSTGRSSGNTIYF.

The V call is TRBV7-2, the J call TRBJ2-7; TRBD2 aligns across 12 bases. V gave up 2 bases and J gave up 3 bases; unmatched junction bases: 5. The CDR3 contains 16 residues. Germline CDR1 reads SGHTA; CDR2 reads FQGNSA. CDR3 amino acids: CASSLSTSGRSYEQYF. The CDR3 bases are TGTGCCAGCAGCTTATCGACTAGCGGGAGAAGCTACGAGCAGTACTTC.

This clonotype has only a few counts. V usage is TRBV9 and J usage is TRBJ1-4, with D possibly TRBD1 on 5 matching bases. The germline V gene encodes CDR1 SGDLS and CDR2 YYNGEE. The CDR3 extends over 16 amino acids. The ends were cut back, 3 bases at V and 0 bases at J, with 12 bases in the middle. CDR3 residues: CASSAFGGSTNEKLFF. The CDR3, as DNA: TGTGCCAGCAGCGCGTTCGGGGGATCAACTAATGAAAAACTGTTTTTT. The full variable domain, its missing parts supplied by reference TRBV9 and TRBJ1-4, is DSGVTQTPKHLITATGQRVTLRCSPRSGDLSVYWYQQSLDQGLQFLIQYYNGEERAKGNILERFSAQQFPDLHSELNLSSLELGDSALYFCASSAFGGSTNEKLFFGSGTQLSVL.

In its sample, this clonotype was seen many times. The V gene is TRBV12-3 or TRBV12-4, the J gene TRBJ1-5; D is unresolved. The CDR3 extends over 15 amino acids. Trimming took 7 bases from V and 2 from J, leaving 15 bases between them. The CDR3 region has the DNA TGTGCCAGCACTCAAACAGATATACGCAATCAGCCCCAGCATTTT. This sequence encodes CASTQTDIRNQPQHF.

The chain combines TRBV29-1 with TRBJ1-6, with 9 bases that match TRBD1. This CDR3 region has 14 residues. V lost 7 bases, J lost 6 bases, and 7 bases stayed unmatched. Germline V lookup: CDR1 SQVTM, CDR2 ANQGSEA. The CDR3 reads CSARTGEPNSPLHF. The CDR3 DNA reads TGCAGCGCTCGGACAGGGGAGCCTAATTCACCCCTCCACTTT.

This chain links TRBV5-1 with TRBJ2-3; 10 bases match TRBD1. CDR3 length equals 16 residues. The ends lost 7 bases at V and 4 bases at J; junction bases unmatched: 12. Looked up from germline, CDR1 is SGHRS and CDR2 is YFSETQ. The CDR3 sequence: CASRQGTGVRADTQYF. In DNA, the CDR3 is TGCGCCAGCCGACAAGGGACAGGGGTAAGAGCAGATACGCAGTATTTT.

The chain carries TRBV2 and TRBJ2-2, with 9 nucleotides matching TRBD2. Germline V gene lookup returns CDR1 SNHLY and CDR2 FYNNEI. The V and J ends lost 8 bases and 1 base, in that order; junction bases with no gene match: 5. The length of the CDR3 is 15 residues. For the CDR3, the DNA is TGTGCCAGCCTCCTAGCGGGAAAGAACACCGGGGAGCTGTTTTTT. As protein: CASLLAGKNTGELFF.

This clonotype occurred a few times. CDR3 amino acids: CASSRVYEQYF. As DNA, the CDR3 is TGTGCCAGCAGTCGAGTCTACGAGCAGTACTTC. The chain carries TRBV12-3 or TRBV12-4 and TRBJ2-7; D is uncertain. This CDR3 has 11 residues. V lost 5 bases and J 3 bases, leaving 5 bases between the germline ends.